The rows below give T cell receptor beta chains drawn from one sample of a study of blood T cells in healthy people across ages. TCRdb re-analysed the 5' RACE reads in MiXCR, keeping a single row per CDR3 protein. The table lists 1.5 million to 1.8 million distinct CDR3 sequences, less than 45% of them singletons, with approximately 4.1% in the top ten. Sequencing was done on a sample of blood. These receptors all stem from a young woman in good health. The CDR3 runs from the conserved cysteine through the conserved F or W. Fields, in order: CDR3 DNA, CDR3 protein, clone size, J gene, D gene, V gene. The D gene is left open where the match is weak. Clone size is not always given. Where it is, it says once, few, many or a class for expanded clones.

CDR3 DNA: TGTGCCATCCGGGACAGGGGGGATGAAAAACTGTTTTTT; CDR3 protein: CAIRDRGDEKLFF; clone size: .; J gene: TRBJ1-4; D gene: TRBD1; V gene: TRBV10-3
CDR3 DNA: TGTGCCAGCAGGCAGACAGGGAGCTATGGCTACACCTTC; CDR3 protein: CASRQTGSYGYTF; clone size: few; J gene: TRBJ1-2; D gene: TRBD1; V gene: TRBV7-2
CDR3 DNA: TGCAGCGCCAAGGGTATGGTAGCGGGAGTCGAGCAGTACTTC; CDR3 protein: CSAKGMVAGVEQYF; clone size: many; J gene: TRBJ2-7; D gene: TRBD2; V gene: TRBV29-1
CDR3 DNA: TGCAGTGCTAGAAGGGGCAGGGACTATGGCTACACCTTC; CDR3 protein: CSARRGRDYGYTF; clone size: .; J gene: TRBJ1-2; D gene: .; V gene: TRBV20-1
CDR3 DNA: TGCGCCAGCAGCCCGGCGCTAGCGGGGTCCAGCTCCTACAATGAGCAGTTCTTC; CDR3 protein: CASSPALAGSSSYNEQFF; clone size: few; J gene: TRBJ2-1; D gene: TRBD2; V gene: TRBV5-1
CDR3 DNA: TGCAGCGTACGAAAGATATTGGCTATCACTGAAGCTTTCTTT; CDR3 protein: CSVRKILAITEAFF; clone size: few; J gene: TRBJ1-1; D gene: .; V gene: TRBV29-1
CDR3 DNA: TGTGCCACCAGCACTCCTCTTCTGACTGCATCGAACACCGGGGAGCTGTTTTTT; CDR3 protein: CATSTPLLTASNTGELFF; clone size: .; J gene: TRBJ2-2; D gene: .; V gene: TRBV15
CDR3 DNA: TGTGCCAGCAGCCACCGGGACAGGCAATACAATGAGCAGTTCTTC; CDR3 protein: CASSHRDRQYNEQFF; clone size: .; J gene: TRBJ2-1; D gene: TRBD1; V gene: TRBV7-2
CDR3 DNA: TGTGCCAGCAGCTTTTGGACTAGCGGGGGCCCCCGCGAGCAGTACTTC; CDR3 protein: CASSFWTSGGPREQYF; clone size: .; J gene: TRBJ2-7; D gene: TRBD2; V gene: TRBV13
CDR3 DNA: TGTGCCAGCAGTCCGGGACAGGGTATCAACGAGCAGTACTTC; CDR3 protein: CASSPGQGINEQYF; clone size: few; J gene: TRBJ2-7; D gene: TRBD1; V gene: TRBV27
CDR3 DNA: TGTGCCAGCAGCGGGTATCGGGGGGGATTGCAAGAGACCCAGTACTTC; CDR3 protein: CASSGYRGGLQETQYF; clone size: few; J gene: TRBJ2-5; D gene: TRBD2; V gene: TRBV9